Below are 14 T cell receptor beta chains sequenced from a single sample in a study of blood T cell repertoires in COVID-19. The repertoire was sequenced with immunoSEQ multiplex PCR; TCRdb's copy has only in-frame clones and lacks some. Of nearly 100,000 clones detected, approximately 84% appear once; the ten largest clones hold 8.5% to 12%. Sequencing was carried out using peripheral blood. These receptors all come from a man aged 65 to 85 with acute or convalescent COVID-19.

The chain links TRBV7-9 to TRBJ1-4; D unresolved. Germline V gene lookup returns CDR1 SEHNR and CDR2 FQNEAQ (reference sequence). The CDR3 is 13 amino acids. The V end was cut by 5 bases, the J end by 8 bases, with 12 bases between. The CDR3 here is CASSRNTEEKLFF. CDR3 in DNA: TGTGCCAGCAGCCGTAACACCGAAGAAAAACTGTTTTTT. The complete variable domain, with remaining parts taken from reference TRBV7-9 and TRBJ1-4, reads DTGVSQNPRHKITKRGQNVTFRCDPISEHNRLYWYRQTLGQGPEFLTYFQNEAQLEKSRLLSDRFSAERPKGSFSTLEIQRTEQGDSAMYLCASSRNTEEKLFFGSGTQLSVL.

The gene calls are TRBV6-5 and TRBJ1-1; TRBD1 is a possible D gene (5 bases). Germline V gene lookup returns CDR1 MNHEY and CDR2 SVGAGI. The CDR3 sequence is 14 residues long. Deletions cut 5 bases from V and 1 base from J, with 11 bases between. Here the CDR3 DNA reads TGTGCCAGCAGTCCCAGGGCCCCGAACACTGAAGCTTTCTTT. It encodes CASSPRAPNTEAFF.

The chain combines TRBV7-9 with TRBJ2-2, with TRBD2 matching 8 bases. Germline V gene lookup returns CDR1 SEHNR and CDR2 FQNEAQ (reference sequence). V gave up 4 bases and J gave up 0 bases; unmatched junction bases: 10. The length of the CDR3 is 18 residues. CDR3 region: CASSSRGSGTANTGELFF. DNA for the CDR3: TGTGCCAGCAGCTCCCGGGGTAGCGGGACTGCGAACACCGGGGAGCTGTTTTTT.

This CDR3 is CASSLGTGGQVTFF. CDR3 bases: TGTGCCAGCAGCTTAGGGACAGGGGGCCAAGTCACTTTCTTT. The chain couples TRBV13 to TRBJ1-1; TRBD1 aligns across 10 bases. V was pared by 0 bases and J by 12 bases, with 7 bases of the junction left unmatched. The CDR3 contains 14 residues. CDR1 and CDR2 (germline): PRHDT, FYEKMQ (reference sequence).

This clone turned up a few times. The chain couples TRBV6-1 to TRBJ1-5; 8 positions match TRBD1. The germline gives CDR1 MNHNS, CDR2 SASEGT. V lost 0 bases to trimming and J lost 4 bases; unmatched junction nucleotides: 5. There are 16 residues in the CDR3. CDR3 coding DNA: TGTGCCAGCAGTGAAGCGCACAGGGGGAGGAATCAGCCCCAGCATTTT. Protein: CASSEAHRGRNQPQHF.

V gene TRBV19 combines with J gene TRBJ1-1; TRBD1 might be the D (5 bases). Germline-derived CDR1 and CDR2 are LNHDA and SQIVND (reference sequence). The CDR3 runs to 14 residues. With 7 bases removed from V and 10 bases from J, the gap between germline ends came to 22 bases. CDR3 amino acids: CASTERLGVRGAFF. The CDR3 coding sequence is TGTGCCAGTACCGAACGATTAGGGGTTAGGGGAGCTTTCTTT.

V is TRBV7-9 and J is TRBJ1-4; D ambiguous. The CDR3 totals 14 residues. V lost 5 bases and J lost 2, with 9 bases in between. Germline V gene lookup returns CDR1 SEHNR and CDR2 FQNEAQ (reference sequence). The CDR3 DNA follows: TGTGCCAGCAGCCCCTATGTGACTAATGAAAAACTGTTTTTT. Residues: CASSPYVTNEKLFF.

The chain uses TRBV7-2 and TRBJ1-5; 9 bases agree with TRBD1. This CDR3 has 15 residues. Per germline, CDR1 SGHTA and CDR2 FQGNSA. V was pared by 5 bases and J by 4 bases, with 6 bases of the junction left unmatched. The CDR3: CASSGTGTGNQPQHF. The CDR3, as DNA: TGTGCCAGCAGCGGGACAGGGACGGGGAATCAGCCCCAGCATTTT.

This clone was seen a single time. The chain employs TRBV19 and TRBJ1-1; TRBD1 aligns across 8 bases. The CDR3 runs to 15 residues. Looked up from germline, CDR1 is LNHDA and CDR2 is SQIVND (reference sequence). After removal of 3 bases from V and 5 bases from J, the junction contained 8 bases not matched to a gene. This CDR3 is CASSMMTGVMTEAFF. For the CDR3, the DNA is TGTGCCAGTAGTATGATGACAGGGGTGATGACTGAAGCTTTCTTT.

The V and J genes are TRBV5-1 and TRBJ2-7, with 12 bases that match TRBD1. The CDR3 sequence is 15 residues long. CDR1 is SGHRS and CDR2 is YFSETQ in the germline V gene. V dropped 4 bases and J dropped 5; count of bases not matched to a gene: 7. The CDR3 here is CASSDPGTGGHEQYF. The CDR3 region has the DNA TGCGCCAGCAGCGATCCCGGGACAGGGGGCCACGAGCAGTACTTC.

This sequence joins TRBV15 and TRBJ1-4, with 7 bases that match TRBD1. The trim removed 5 bases at V and 6 bases at J, leaving 6 bases unmatched. The CDR3 runs to 14 residues. CDR1 and CDR2 (germline): LNHNV, YYDKDF (reference sequence). The CDR3 nucleotides read TGTGCCACCAGCGGAAGACAGGGTTATGAAAAACTGTTTTTT. It encodes CATSGRQGYEKLFF.

The chain couples TRBV7-3 to TRBJ1-6; 7 bases agree with TRBD1. With V trimmed by 5 bases and J by 5 bases, 3 bases remained unmatched. This CDR3 has 14 residues. Per the germline V gene, CDR1 is SGHTA and CDR2 is FQGTGA. CDR3 bases: TGTGCCAGCAGCGTCGGGACAGATAATTCACCCCTCCACTTT. Amino acids: CASSVGTDNSPLHF.

A word on this clone: Other DNA sequences in this sample translate to the same CDR3. V is TRBV27 and J is TRBJ1-4; 9 bases agree with TRBD1. Germline V gene data show CDR1 as MNHEY and CDR2 as SMNVEV (reference sequence). With 3 bases clipped from V and 4 bases from J, the junction kept 0 bases outside the gene matches. The CDR3 has 14 residues. The CDR3 DNA follows: TGTGCCAGCAGTTTGACAGGGGGTAATGAAAAACTGTTTTTT. This encodes CASSLTGGNEKLFF.

The rearrangement uses TRBV3-1 (or the pseudogene TRBV3-2) and TRBJ2-7; the D gene is possibly TRBD1 (6 bases). V was pared by 1 base and J by 2 bases, with 9 bases between. Germline CDR1 LGHDT, CDR2 YNNKEL (reference sequence). The CDR3 is 14 residues long. In DNA form, the CDR3 reads TGTGCCAGCAGCCAAGGTACAGGGACCTACGAGCAGTACTTC. It specifies CASSQGTGTYEQYF.